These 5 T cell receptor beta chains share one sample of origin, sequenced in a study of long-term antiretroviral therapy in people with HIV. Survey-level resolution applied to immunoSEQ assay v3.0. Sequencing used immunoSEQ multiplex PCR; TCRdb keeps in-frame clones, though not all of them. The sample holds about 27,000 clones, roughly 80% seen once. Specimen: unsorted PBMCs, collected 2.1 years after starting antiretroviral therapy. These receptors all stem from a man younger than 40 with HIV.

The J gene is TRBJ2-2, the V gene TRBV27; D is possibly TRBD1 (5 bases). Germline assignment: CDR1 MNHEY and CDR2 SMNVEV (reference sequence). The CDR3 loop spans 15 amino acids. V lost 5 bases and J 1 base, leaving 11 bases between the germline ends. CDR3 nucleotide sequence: TGTGCCAGCAGTCTCGTGACAGAGAACACCGGGGAGCTGTTTTTT. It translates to CASSLVTENTGELFF.

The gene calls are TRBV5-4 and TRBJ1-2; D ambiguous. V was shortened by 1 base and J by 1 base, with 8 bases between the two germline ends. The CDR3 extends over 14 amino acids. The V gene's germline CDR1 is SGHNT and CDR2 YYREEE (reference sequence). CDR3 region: CASSLREDNYGYTF. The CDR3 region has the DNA TGTGCCAGCAGCTTGCGGGAGGATAACTATGGCTACACCTTC.

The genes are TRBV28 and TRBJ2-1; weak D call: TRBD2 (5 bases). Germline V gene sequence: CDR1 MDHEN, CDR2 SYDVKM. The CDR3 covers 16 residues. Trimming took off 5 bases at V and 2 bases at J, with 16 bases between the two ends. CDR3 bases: TGTGCCAGCAGTGGACTTACCGGCCAGACCTACAATGAGCAGTTCTTC. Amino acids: CASSGLTGQTYNEQFF.

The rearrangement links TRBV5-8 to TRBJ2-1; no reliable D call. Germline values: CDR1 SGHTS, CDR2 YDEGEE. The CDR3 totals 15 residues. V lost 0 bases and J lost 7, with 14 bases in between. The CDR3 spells CASSLERRFLNEQFF. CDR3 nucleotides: TGTGCCAGCAGCTTGGAACGAAGGTTTTTGAATGAGCAGTTCTTC.

CDR3 sequence: CASSYPRSGLNYGYTF. DNA for the CDR3: TGTGCCAGCAGTTATCCCCGGTCAGGGCTAAACTATGGCTACACCTTC. The V call is TRBV6-5, the J call TRBJ1-2, with D possibly being TRBD1 (5 bases). V lost 3 bases to trimming and J lost 2 bases, with 16 bases between them. Per germline, CDR1 MNHEY and CDR2 SVGAGI. The CDR3 loop spans 16 amino acids.